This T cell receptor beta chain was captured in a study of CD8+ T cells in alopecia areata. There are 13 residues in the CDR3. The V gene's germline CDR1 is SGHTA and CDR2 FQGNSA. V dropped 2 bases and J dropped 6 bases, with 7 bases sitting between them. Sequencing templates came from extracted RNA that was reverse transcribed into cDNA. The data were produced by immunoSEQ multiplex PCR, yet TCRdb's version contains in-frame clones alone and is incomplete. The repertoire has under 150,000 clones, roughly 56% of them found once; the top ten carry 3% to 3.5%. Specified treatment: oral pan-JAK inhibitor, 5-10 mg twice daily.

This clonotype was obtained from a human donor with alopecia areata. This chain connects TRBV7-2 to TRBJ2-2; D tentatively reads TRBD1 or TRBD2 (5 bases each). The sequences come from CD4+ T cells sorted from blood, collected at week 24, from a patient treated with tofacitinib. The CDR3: CASSLTGPGELFF. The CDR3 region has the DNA TGTGCCAGCAGCTTAACGGGGCCCGGGGAGCTGTTTTTT. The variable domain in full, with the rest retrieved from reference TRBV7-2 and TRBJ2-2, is GAGVSQSPSNKVTEKGKDVELRCDPISGHTALYWYRQSLGQGLEFLIYFQGNSAPDKSGLPSDRFSAERTGGSVSTLTIQRTQQEDSAVYLCASSLTGPGELFFGEGSRLTVL.